The rows below give T cell receptor beta chains drawn from one sample of a study of T-cell reconstitution after alpha-beta-depleted transplantation in children. MiXCR was run by TCRdb on the PCR reads, yielding one entry per CDR3 protein. The table shows about 350,000 distinct CDR3 sequences, with about a sixth occurring only once. The material was PBMCs, mostly from graft donor cells, obtained 360 days after TCRalphabeta/CD19-depleted stem cell transplant. The receptor set was obtained from a male patient between 2 and 15 years old who had a stem cell transplant for acute lymphoblastic leukemia, so the T cells may come from the graft donor. The CDR3 runs from the conserved cysteine through the conserved F or W. Each record gives: CDR3 length, V gene, clone size, J gene, D gene, CDR3 protein, CDR3 DNA. The D gene is left open where the match is weak. Only some rows state a clone size, as once, few, many or a class for expanded clones.

len: 16
v_gene: TRBV6-5
abundance: few
j_gene: TRBJ2-2
d_gene: NA
CDR3aa: CASSYSVQVNTGELFF
CDR3nt: TGTGCCAGCAGTTACTCCGTACAGGTGAACACCGGGGAGCTGTTTTTT

len: 14
v_gene: TRBV6-5
abundance: few
j_gene: TRBJ1-2
d_gene: NA
CDR3aa: CASSHVGGAYGYTF
CDR3nt: TGTGCCAGCAGCCATGTGGGGGGGGCCTATGGCTACACCTTC

len: 12
v_gene: TRBV19
abundance: many
j_gene: TRBJ2-1
d_gene: NA
CDR3aa: CASSIGGSEQFF
CDR3nt: TGTGCCAGTAGTATAGGGGGGTCGGAGCAGTTCTTC

len: 13
v_gene: TRBV7-2
abundance: few
j_gene: TRBJ1-4
d_gene: NA
CDR3aa: CASRDGPHEKLFF
CDR3nt: TGTGCCAGCAGAGACGGACCCCATGAAAAACTGTTTTTT

len: 14
v_gene: TRBV5-1
abundance: NA
j_gene: TRBJ2-5
d_gene: TRBD1
CDR3aa: CASSGGQGQETQYF
CDR3nt: TGCGCCAGCAGCGGGGGACAGGGACAAGAGACCCAGTACTTC

len: 16
v_gene: TRBV12-3/TRBV12-4
abundance: few
j_gene: TRBJ2-1
d_gene: TRBD1
CDR3aa: CASSFYAGTGYNEQFF
CDR3nt: TGTGCCAGCAGTTTTTACGCCGGGACAGGGTACAATGAGCAGTTCTTC

len: 14
v_gene: TRBV15
abundance: NA
j_gene: TRBJ2-3
d_gene: NA
CDR3aa: CATYSGTSTDTQYF
CDR3nt: TGTGCCACCTATAGCGGCACTAGCACAGATACGCAGTATTTT

len: 19
v_gene: TRBV9
abundance: NA
j_gene: TRBJ2-7
d_gene: TRBD2
CDR3aa: CASSVGDGLAGRGSYEQYF
CDR3nt: TGTGCCAGCAGCGTAGGAGACGGACTAGCGGGGAGGGGATCCTACGAGCAGTACTTC

len: 15
v_gene: TRBV20-1
abundance: NA
j_gene: TRBJ2-3
d_gene: NA
CDR3aa: CSAAPPVLAFDTQYF
CDR3nt: TGCAGTGCCGCCCCCCCGGTTCTAGCGTTCGATACGCAGTATTTT

len: 15
v_gene: TRBV3-1
abundance: few
j_gene: TRBJ2-7
d_gene: TRBD1
CDR3aa: CASSQAGTGGSEQYF
CDR3nt: TGTGCCAGCAGCCAAGCCGGGACAGGGGGATCCGAGCAGTACTTC

len: 16
v_gene: TRBV10-3
abundance: few
j_gene: TRBJ1-5
d_gene: TRBD1
CDR3aa: CAISERDRGGNQPQHF
CDR3nt: TGTGCCATCAGTGAGAGGGACAGGGGGGGAAATCAGCCCCAGCATTTT

len: 14
v_gene: TRBV27
abundance: NA
j_gene: TRBJ2-1
d_gene: TRBD2
CDR3aa: CASKGLAYYNEQFF
CDR3nt: TGTGCCAGTAAGGGACTAGCGTACTACAATGAGCAGTTCTTC

len: 15
v_gene: TRBV5-6
abundance: few
j_gene: TRBJ1-4
d_gene: TRBD1
CDR3aa: CASSPSRDRGEKLFF
CDR3nt: TGTGCCAGCAGCCCCAGTCGGGACAGGGGTGAAAAACTGTTTTTT

len: 12
v_gene: TRBV7-2
abundance: NA
j_gene: TRBJ1-6
d_gene: NA
CDR3aa: CASRLGVGTLHF
CDR3nt: TGTGCCAGCAGATTAGGGGTTGGGACCCTCCACTTT

len: 11
v_gene: TRBV20-1
abundance: few
j_gene: TRBJ1-2
d_gene: TRBD1
CDR3aa: CSARQGGGYTF
CDR3nt: TGCAGTGCGAGACAGGGAGGAGGCTACACCTTC

len: 14
v_gene: TRBV12-3/TRBV12-4
abundance: few
j_gene: TRBJ1-1
d_gene: NA
CDR3aa: CASTLGVGGGEAFF
CDR3nt: TGTGCCAGCACCCTAGGGGTAGGCGGGGGTGAAGCTTTCTTT

len: 13
v_gene: TRBV4-3
abundance: few
j_gene: TRBJ2-3
d_gene: NA
CDR3aa: CASGTSSTDTQYF
CDR3nt: TGCGCCAGCGGAACTTCTAGCACAGATACGCAGTATTTT

len: 15
v_gene: TRBV7-9
abundance: few
j_gene: TRBJ1-3
d_gene: TRBD1
CDR3aa: CASSTGTVSGNTIYF
CDR3nt: TGTGCCAGCAGCACCGGGACAGTCTCTGGAAACACCATATATTTT

len: 15
v_gene: TRBV7-2
abundance: once
j_gene: TRBJ2-7
d_gene: TRBD2
CDR3aa: CASSLAASGSYEQYF
CDR3nt: TGTGCCAGCAGCTTGGCCGCTAGCGGGAGCTACGAGCAGTACTTC

len: 16
v_gene: TRBV18
abundance: NA
j_gene: TRBJ2-3
d_gene: TRBD2
CDR3aa: CASSRSTSGRADTQYF
CDR3nt: TGTGCCAGCTCACGATCGACTAGCGGGAGGGCAGATACGCAGTATTTT

len: 14
v_gene: TRBV7-2
abundance: NA
j_gene: TRBJ1-3
d_gene: NA
CDR3aa: CASSLQSSGNTIYF
CDR3nt: TGTGCCAGCAGCTTACAATCCTCTGGAAACACCATATATTTT

len: 15
v_gene: TRBV6-2/TRBV6-3
abundance: few
j_gene: TRBJ2-1
d_gene: NA
CDR3aa: CASSWDPSRPNEQFF
CDR3nt: TGTGCCAGCAGTTGGGATCCTAGCAGACCCAATGAGCAGTTCTTC

len: 13
v_gene: TRBV20-1
abundance: few
j_gene: TRBJ2-5
d_gene: TRBD2
CDR3aa: CSAPLAGRETQYF
CDR3nt: TGCAGTGCTCCCTTAGCGGGACGAGAGACCCAGTACTTC

len: 18
v_gene: TRBV12-3/TRBV12-4
abundance: NA
j_gene: TRBJ2-4
d_gene: TRBD2
CDR3aa: CASSPLPGTSLPKNIQYF
CDR3nt: TGTGCCAGCAGTCCTTTGCCCGGGACTAGCTTGCCCAAAAACATTCAGTACTTC

len: 14
v_gene: TRBV5-5
abundance: few
j_gene: TRBJ1-5
d_gene: NA
CDR3aa: CASSLGVSNQPQHF
CDR3nt: TGTGCCAGCAGCTTAGGGGTTAGCAATCAGCCCCAGCATTTT

len: 14
v_gene: TRBV10-3
abundance: NA
j_gene: TRBJ1-1
d_gene: NA
CDR3aa: CAISESYRESEAFF
CDR3nt: TGTGCCATCAGTGAGTCGTACCGGGAGTCTGAAGCTTTCTTT

len: 14
v_gene: TRBV6-5
abundance: many
j_gene: TRBJ2-1
d_gene: TRBD2
CDR3aa: CASSYGSGGHEQFF
CDR3nt: TGTGCCAGCAGTTACGGGAGCGGGGGGCATGAGCAGTTCTTC

len: 18
v_gene: TRBV7-2
abundance: many
j_gene: TRBJ2-2
d_gene: TRBD2
CDR3aa: CASSPQLVIAGNTGELFF
CDR3nt: TGTGCCAGCAGCCCCCAGCTTGTGATAGCGGGGAACACCGGGGAGCTGTTTTTT

len: 14
v_gene: TRBV5-1
abundance: NA
j_gene: TRBJ2-3
d_gene: NA
CDR3aa: CASSLWGVTDTQYF
CDR3nt: TGCGCCAGCAGCTTGTGGGGGGTAACAGATACGCAGTATTTT

len: 13
v_gene: TRBV4-3
abundance: many
j_gene: TRBJ2-1
d_gene: NA
CDR3aa: CASSQVTRVEQFF
CDR3nt: TGCGCCAGCAGCCAAGTTACACGCGTTGAGCAGTTCTTC

len: 14
v_gene: TRBV6-1
abundance: NA
j_gene: TRBJ1-6
d_gene: TRBD1
CDR3aa: CASSGQGRISPLHF
CDR3nt: TGTGCCAGCAGTGGACAGGGAAGAATTTCACCCCTCCACTTT

len: 13
v_gene: TRBV18
abundance: NA
j_gene: TRBJ2-7
d_gene: NA
CDR3aa: CASSPAGAHEQYF
CDR3nt: TGTGCCAGCTCACCGGCGGGGGCCCACGAGCAGTACTTC

len: 13
v_gene: TRBV5-5
abundance: many
j_gene: TRBJ1-1
d_gene: NA
CDR3aa: CASSSTAGTEAFF
CDR3nt: TGTGCCAGCAGCTCCACGGCCGGCACTGAAGCTTTCTTT

len: 14
v_gene: TRBV6-1
abundance: NA
j_gene: TRBJ2-5
d_gene: TRBD2
CDR3aa: CASTYSGVQETQYF
CDR3nt: TGTGCCAGCACCTATAGCGGGGTGCAAGAGACCCAGTACTTC

len: 17
v_gene: TRBV5-4
abundance: few
j_gene: TRBJ2-1
d_gene: NA
CDR3aa: CASSPRGAVSSYNEQFF
CDR3nt: TGTGCCAGCAGCCCTCGGGGAGCGGTTAGCTCCTACAATGAGCAGTTCTTC

len: 13
v_gene: TRBV12-3/TRBV12-4
abundance: NA
j_gene: TRBJ1-5
d_gene: TRBD1
CDR3aa: CASRGQGGQPQHF
CDR3nt: TGTGCCAGCAGGGGACAGGGCGGGCAGCCCCAGCATTTT

len: 15
v_gene: TRBV5-8
abundance: NA
j_gene: TRBJ2-7
d_gene: TRBD2
CDR3aa: CASSLKSGRGYEQYF
CDR3nt: TGTGCCAGCAGCTTAAAGAGCGGGAGGGGGTACGAGCAGTACTTC

len: 15
v_gene: TRBV2
abundance: few
j_gene: TRBJ2-2
d_gene: NA
CDR3aa: CASSEGVGATGELFF
CDR3nt: TGTGCCAGCAGTGAGGGAGTGGGGGCAACCGGGGAGCTGTTTTTT

len: 18
v_gene: TRBV7-3
abundance: NA
j_gene: TRBJ2-1
d_gene: NA
CDR3aa: CASSPSPFRMNRNNEQFF
CDR3nt: TGTGCCAGCAGCCCCTCTCCCTTTAGGATGAATAGGAACAATGAGCAGTTCTTC

len: 16
v_gene: TRBV7-6
abundance: NA
j_gene: TRBJ2-7
d_gene: TRBD2
CDR3aa: CASSSTPGLDSYEQYF
CDR3nt: TGTGCCAGCAGCTCCACACCGGGACTAGATTCCTACGAGCAGTACTTC

len: 12
v_gene: TRBV27
abundance: many
j_gene: TRBJ1-5
d_gene: NA
CDR3aa: CASRGADQPQHF
CDR3nt: TGTGCCAGCAGGGGCGCGGATCAGCCCCAGCATTTT

len: 14
v_gene: TRBV27
abundance: few
j_gene: TRBJ2-1
d_gene: NA
CDR3aa: CASSLMGGNNEQFF
CDR3nt: TGTGCCAGCAGTTTAATGGGCGGGAACAATGAGCAGTTCTTC